The T cell receptor beta chain under discussion was sequenced for a study of OX40 agonist ivuxolimab in advanced cancers. As for the study in general: While on treatment, patients had intravenous ivuxolimab at 0.01 to 10 mg/kg every 2 weeks. Mean age approximately 55 years, range roughly 20 to 85; about 85% male. Among those treated, three patients had partial responses, one with hepatocellular carcinoma and two with cutaneous melanoma.

Germline lookup yields CDR1 MNHEY and CDR2 SMNVEV (reference sequence). The CDR3 loop spans 15 amino acids. Losses at the gene ends were 6 bases for V and 0 bases for J; bases not matched to a gene: 4. Libraries were prepared by immunoSEQ multiplex PCR; TCRdb keeps only in-frame clonotypes and omits some of them. The table includes under 25,000 clones, roughly 85% detected once. The specimen was CD4+ or CD8+ T cells sorted from blood, collected in a trial of the OX40 agonist ivuxolimab. The receptor comes from an adult with an advanced solid tumor such as melanoma, head and neck, liver or kidney cancer. The J gene is TRBJ2-7, the V gene TRBV27; 11 nucleotides align to TRBD2. The chain's CDR3 is CASRGTSGSSYEQYF. The DNA of the CDR3 is TGTGCCAGCAGGGGGACTAGCGGCAGCTCCTACGAGCAGTACTTC.